Described below is a single T cell receptor beta chain sequence and its context. The antigen is unknown. These data originate in a study of T cell clonotyping in hematopoietic cell transplantation. Study details: Pretransplant recipient samples were taken after cytoreduction. General study results and limits: At the given depth, recipient repertoires were over 95% de novo clonotypes. CD4 and CD8 repertoire contributions could not be separated without sorting.

Germline CDR1 and CDR2: MGHRA and YSYEKL. This CDR3 has 13 residues. The ends were cut back, 0 bases at V and 8 bases at J, with 10 bases in the middle. TCRdb keeps only in-frame clones here, not all; method: immunoSEQ multiplex PCR. Among fewer than 50,000 clones, around 86% were seen once, and the ten largest hold about 6.1%. The time point denotes: recipient sample about 28 days before transplant, after cytoreduction. Recipient blood drawn about 28 days pretransplant and days 30, 100, 180 after. The V gene is TRBV4-1, the J gene TRBJ1-2; no definite D call. The source was peripheral blood mononuclear cells, collected before stem cell transplant. This receptor was identified in a man in his 60s with biphenotypic leukemia. Some clones in this sample may be carry-over from other donors' samples. CDR3 DNA: TGCGCCAGCAGCCAAGATCTACTTTACGGCTACACCTTC. The encoded protein is CASSQDLLYGYTF.